A selection of T cell receptor beta chains follows, all from one sample in a study of blood T cells in healthy people across ages. TCRdb re-called the 5' RACE reads with MiXCR, one entry per CDR3 protein. The data show 790,000 or so distinct CDR3 sequences, with approximately 60% seen just once and around a quarter held by the top ten. The sample comprised blood. These receptors came from a middle-aged man in good health. The CDR3 runs from the conserved cysteine through the conserved F or W. A D gene is named only where the DNA matches it firmly. Clone size, where shown, is once, few, many, or a class for clones that have expanded.

>TRBV5-1|TRBD1|TRBJ2-3|NA
TGCGCCAGCAGCTTGGACAGGGGGTTTTCAGATACGCAGTATTTT
CASSLDRGFSDTQYF
>TRBV7-2|NA|TRBJ2-5|few
TGTGCCAGCAGCTTAGGGGCTAGCTTCCGGAGTCAAGAGACCCAGTACTTC
CASSLGASFRSQETQYF
>TRBV11-2|NA|TRBJ1-2|NA
TGTGCCAGCAGCTTTAGACAGCGGGGCTACACCTTC
CASSFRQRGYTF
>TRBV5-1|TRBD2|TRBJ2-1|few
TGCGCCAGCAGCTTCGGACTAGCGGCCCGTAATTTCTCCTACAATGAGCAGTTCTTC
CASSFGLAARNFSYNEQFF
>TRBV12-3/TRBV12-4|TRBD1|TRBJ1-2|NA
TGTGCCAGCAGTTTAGCGGGACAGTACTATGGCTACACCTTC
CASSLAGQYYGYTF
>TRBV29-1|NA|TRBJ2-4|NA
TGCAGCGTTGTTAACAACTCCGAAAACATTCAGTACTTC
CSVVNNSENIQYF
>TRBV5-1|NA|TRBJ1-1|NA
TGCGCCAGCAGCTTGGTGCTGGGGATGGGCACTGAAGCTTTCTTT
CASSLVLGMGTEAFF
>TRBV28|NA|TRBJ2-5|many
TGTGCCACCCTTGGGGGTCCGAGAGAAGAGACCCAGTACTTC
CATLGGPREETQYF
>TRBV5-1|NA|TRBJ2-5|NA
TGCGCCAGCAGCCCGCTAGTGCAAGAGACCCAGTACTTC
CASSPLVQETQYF
>TRBV18|NA|TRBJ2-5|NA
TGTGCCAGCTCACCTAAAAAAGAGACCCAGTACTTC
CASSPKKETQYF
>TRBV6-5|TRBD2|TRBJ2-3|once
TGTGCCAGCAGCTTGACTACTAGCGGGAGATTGGATACGCAGTATTTT
CASSLTTSGRLDTQYF
>TRBV28|NA|TRBJ1-2|NA
TGTGCCAGCAGTTCGGCAGGGGTTGACTATGGCTACACCTTC
CASSSAGVDYGYTF
>TRBV4-2|TRBD2|TRBJ2-4|NA
TGTGCCAGCAGCCAAGGCTTAGGACTAGCCGGGACAAACATTCAGTACTTC
CASSQGLGLAGTNIQYF
>TRBV15|TRBD1|TRBJ2-7|NA
TGTGCCACCAGCAGACCCGGGACAGAATCCTACAATGAGCAGTACTTC
CATSRPGTESYNEQYF
>TRBV5-1|NA|TRBJ2-5|NA
TGCGCCAGCAGCTTGGGGTCAGATCAAGAGACCCAGTACTTC
CASSLGSDQETQYF
>TRBV7-8|NA|TRBJ1-6|once
TGTGCCAGCAGCTTAGTGCCCATGTCTAGTTCACCCCTCCACTTT
CASSLVPMSSSPLHF
>TRBV20-1|NA|TRBJ2-1|many
TGCAGTGCTAGAGAATCGACCGGGACTGAAAACAATGAGCAGTTCTTC
CSARESTGTENNEQFF
>TRBV10-3|NA|TRBJ2-7|once
TGTGCCATCAGTGAGTCGAGGGACGCATACGAGCAGTACTTC
CAISESRDAYEQYF
>TRBV12-3/TRBV12-4|NA|TRBJ1-2|NA
TGTGCCAGCTCGGCGGCCCACTCGGGGGGCTACACCTTC
CASSAAHSGGYTF
>TRBV3-1|NA|TRBJ2-7|NA
TGTGCCAGCAGCCAATTCGGGGCAGGGGCTCAGGAGCAGTACTTC
CASSQFGAGAQEQYF
>TRBV7-3|NA|TRBJ2-1|few
TGTGCCAGCAGCTTAGGGGGGACCCCCTACAATGAGCAGTTCTTC
CASSLGGTPYNEQFF
>TRBV2|NA|TRBJ2-5|NA
TGTGCCAGCGGGCTCCTCTACCAAGAGACCCAGTACTTC
CASGLLYQETQYF
>TRBV29-1|TRBD1|TRBJ2-1|many
TGCAGCGTTGGGGCCGGGGGACAGGGGAGCTCCTACAATGAGCAGTTCTTC
CSVGAGGQGSSYNEQFF
>TRBV4-1|NA|TRBJ1-1|few
TGCGCCAGCAGCCAGGGTCCAGCCACGAACACTGAAGCTTTCTTT
CASSQGPATNTEAFF
>TRBV28|NA|TRBJ2-3|NA
TGTGCCAGCACAGGGTACGCAGATACTAGCACAGATACGCAGTATTTT
CASTGYADTSTDTQYF
>TRBV12-5|NA|TRBJ2-5|NA
TGTGCTAGTGGTTTCGCAACAAGAGAAGAGACCCAGTACTTC
CASGFATREETQYF
>TRBV7-2|NA|TRBJ1-2|few
TGTGCCAGCAGCACCCGAGTCTATGGCTACACCTTC
CASSTRVYGYTF
>TRBV7-2|TRBD1|TRBJ2-1|few
TGTGCCAGCAGCCCAGAGAGGGGGCTTGAGTTCGGGCAGTTCTTC
CASSPERGLEFGQFF